This paragraph covers one T cell receptor (beta chain) sequence. This CDR3 has 12 residues. Looked up from germline, CDR1 is MRHNA and CDR2 is SNTAGT. V was shortened by 10 bases and J by 5 bases, with 15 bases between the two germline ends. The data stem from a study of control samples from healthy donors and cancer patients. Generated by immunoSEQ multiplex PCR, the TCRdb table keeps only in-frame clones and is missing some. The table shows roughly 100,000 clones, with roughly 92% occurring only once. The chain combines TRBV6-4 with TRBJ2-7; D tentatively reads TRBD1 or TRBD2 (5 bases each). The sequenced material came from blood. The receptor's source is a human donor in good health. The donor label of this sample is uncertain. The CDR3 region has the DNA TGTGCCACCCCCCCCGGGGACCACGAGCAGTACTTC. It codes for CATPPGDHEQYF.